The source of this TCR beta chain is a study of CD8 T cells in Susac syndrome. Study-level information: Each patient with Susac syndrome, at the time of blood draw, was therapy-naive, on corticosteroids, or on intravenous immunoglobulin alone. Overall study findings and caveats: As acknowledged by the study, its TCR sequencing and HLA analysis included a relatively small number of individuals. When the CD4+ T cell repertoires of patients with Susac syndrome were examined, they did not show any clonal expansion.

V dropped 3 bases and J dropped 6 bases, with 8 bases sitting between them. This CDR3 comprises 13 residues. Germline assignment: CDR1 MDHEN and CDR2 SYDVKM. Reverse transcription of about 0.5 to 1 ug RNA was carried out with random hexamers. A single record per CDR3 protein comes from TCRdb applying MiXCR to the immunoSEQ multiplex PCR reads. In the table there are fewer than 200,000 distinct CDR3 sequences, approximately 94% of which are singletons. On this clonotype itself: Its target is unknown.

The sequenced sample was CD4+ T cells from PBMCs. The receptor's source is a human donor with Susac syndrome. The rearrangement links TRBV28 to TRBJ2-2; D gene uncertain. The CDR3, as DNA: TGTGCCAGCAGTTTCTCCGCACCCGGGGAGCTGTTTTTT. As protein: CASSFSAPGELFF.